The clone carrying this T cell receptor beta chain was recorded many times. This record belongs to a study of T-cell memory formation after mild COVID-19. The V and J ends lost 2 bases and 8 bases respectively, with 15 bases between them. Germline V gene lookup returns CDR1 MNHEY and CDR2 SVGAGI. The CDR3 has 14 residues. Constant-segment-primed 5'RACE gave TCR alpha and TCR beta cDNA libraries with sample barcodes and UMIs. One entry per CDR3 protein, called by TCRdb with MiXCR from the 5' RACE reads. The table has 25,000 to 35,000 distinct CDR3 sequences, under 25% seen once. Sequencing was carried out using PBMCs or a T cell subset sorted from them (not recorded which). V gene TRBV6-5 combines with J gene TRBJ1-2; D is undetermined. The source is an adult who had mild COVID-19 (a few samples of this study predate the infection). Cell type and time point are not known. The CDR3 nucleotides are TGTGCCAGCAGTTACGGGCCCTTCCTGGGGGGCTACACCTTC. The encoded protein is CASSYGPFLGGYTF.